A selection of T cell receptor beta chains follows, all from one sample in a study of beta chain features in type 1 diabetes. TCRdb keeps only in-frame clones here, not all; method: immunoSEQ multiplex PCR. The sample records some 290,000 clones, around 24% being singletons. The sample was naive CD4+ T cells from blood. The source of these receptors is a woman between 25 and 40 years old with type 1 diabetes. Each CDR3 is given with its conserved first and last residue.

J | V | CDR3
TRBJ2-3 | TRBV6-4 | CASSDSRLPDTQYF
TRBJ1-2 | TRBV28 | CASSLENYGYTF
TRBJ1-5 | TRBV19 | CASSITGQNQPQHF
TRBJ1-5 | TRBV9 | CASSVGQGLSDNQPQHF
TRBJ2-2 | TRBV7-8 | CASSTNTGELFF
TRBJ2-1 | TRBV5-1 | CASSLKVLGLAENEQFF
TRBJ2-3 | TRBV2 | CASGEAGGPGDTQYF
TRBJ2-5 | TRBV29-1 | CSGRLTSAETQYF
TRBJ1-1 | TRBV30 | CAWSVRQGKWITEAFF
TRBJ2-3 | TRBV29-1 | CSVAVPYTDTQYF
TRBJ1-1 | TRBV30 | CAWTRDFGTEAFF
TRBJ1-1 | TRBV30 | CAWTHRAGAEAFF
TRBJ2-1 | TRBV18 | CASSPGQGTLYNEQFF
TRBJ2-7 | TRBV7-9 | CASSLARQGWPYEQYF
TRBJ2-5 | TRBV5-4 | CASSYTGGQETQYF